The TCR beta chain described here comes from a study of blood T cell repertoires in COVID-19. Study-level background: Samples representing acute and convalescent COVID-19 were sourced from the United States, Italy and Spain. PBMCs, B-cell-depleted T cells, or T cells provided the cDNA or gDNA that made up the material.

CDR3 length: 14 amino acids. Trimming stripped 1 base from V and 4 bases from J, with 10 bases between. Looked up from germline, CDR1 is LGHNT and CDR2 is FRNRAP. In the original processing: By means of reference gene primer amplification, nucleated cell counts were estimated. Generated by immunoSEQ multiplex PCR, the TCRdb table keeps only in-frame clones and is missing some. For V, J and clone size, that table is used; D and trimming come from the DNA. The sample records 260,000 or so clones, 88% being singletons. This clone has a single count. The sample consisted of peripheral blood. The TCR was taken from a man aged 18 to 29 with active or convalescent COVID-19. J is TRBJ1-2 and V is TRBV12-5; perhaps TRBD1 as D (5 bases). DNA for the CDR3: TGTGCTAGTGGTTTGGGACAGCCTTTCTATGGCTACACCTTC. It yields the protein CASGLGQPFYGYTF.